This TCR beta chain was profiled in a study of CD8 T cells in ankylosing spondylitis. MiXCR, applied by TCRdb to the 5' RACE reads, yields one record per CDR3 protein. The table has 350,000 to 450,000 distinct CDR3 sequences, 25% to 30% seen once. Study-wide results and caveats: There was reportedly significant enrichment of clones that were disease-linked in matched ankylosing spondylitis synovial fluid. Some motif variants had been reported before (in reactive arthritis synovial fluid and blood). Apparently characteristic of ankylosing spondylitis blood was a TCR beta motif (roughly eight highly homologous variants).

This clonotype was found many times. As yet, its antigen is unknown. The sequence derives from a male donor with ankylosing spondylitis. The sequencing sample was made of blood, either unsorted or a sorted T cell fraction (not recorded which).

This CDR3 is CASSPTSKGGELFF. The CDR3 DNA follows: TGTGCCAGCAGCCCGACTAGCAAAGGCGGGGAGCTGTTTTTT. The rearrangement uses TRBV7-9 and TRBJ2-2; 7 nucleotides match TRBD2. The CDR3 runs to 14 residues. Germline CDR1 and CDR2: SEHNR and FQNEAQ (reference sequence). Trimming at V came to 5 bases and at J to 7 bases, leaving 7 bases not matched to a gene.